This TCR beta chain was recorded in a study of blood T cell repertoires in COVID-19. Study background: Whether acute or convalescent, the COVID-19 samples came from the United States, Italy and Spain.

Original processing notes: Reference gene primer amplification gave nucleated cell count estimates. Generated by immunoSEQ multiplex PCR, the TCRdb table keeps only in-frame clones and is missing some. The V and J calls and the clone size are those of that table, but D and trimming were determined from the DNA. This sample has roughly 110,000 clones; approximately 89% occur once, and the top ten carry roughly 5%. V lost 3 bases to trimming and J lost 3 bases, with 6 bases between them. Germline-derived CDR1 and CDR2 are SGHDT and YYEEEE. This CDR3 comprises 12 residues. The clonotype comes from a woman aged 60-70 years with COVID-19, enrolled during active disease. The material sequenced was peripheral blood. The V call is TRBV5-6, the J call TRBJ1-2; weak D call: TRBD1 (5 bases). The CDR3 sequence is CASSSGDYGYTF. The CDR3 DNA follows: TGTGCCAGCAGCTCGGGGGACTATGGCTACACCTTC. The full variable domain, its missing parts supplied by reference TRBV5-6 and TRBJ1-2, is DAGVTQSPTHLIKTRGQQVTLRCSPKSGHDTVSWYQQALGQGPQFIFQYYEEEERQRGNFPDRFSGHQFPNYSSELNVNALLLGDSALYLCASSSGDYGYTFGSGTRLTVV.